One sample yielded the 29 T cell receptor beta chains listed below, sequenced in a study of blood T cell repertoires in COVID-19. The repertoire was sequenced with immunoSEQ multiplex PCR; TCRdb's copy has only in-frame clones and lacks some. Altogether around 150,000 clones are present, under 85% being singletons, with the ten largest covering approximately 6.1%. The sequencing input was peripheral blood. The receptors originated from a human donor in a cohort sampled during active COVID-19.

CDR3 residues: CASSLELGRGETQYF. In DNA form, the CDR3 reads TGTGCCAGCAGCTTAGAACTAGGCCGCGGAGAGACCCAGTACTTC. This chain joins TRBV7-2 and TRBJ2-5; D is perhaps TRBD2 (5 bases). Germline CDR1 is SGHTA and CDR2 is FQGNSA. The CDR3 is 15 residues long. The V and J ends lost 1 base and 4 bases respectively, with 13 bases between them.

This chain uses TRBV6-6 with TRBJ1-5; no firm D call. This CDR3 has 13 residues. V gave up 7 bases and J gave up 3 bases, with 10 bases separating them. Germline V gives CDR1 MNHNY, CDR2 SVGAGI (reference sequence). This CDR3 reads CASNTDANQPQHF. CDR3 DNA sequence: TGTGCCAGCAACACAGATGCCAATCAGCCCCAGCATTTT.

J is TRBJ1-2 and V is TRBV14, with TRBD1 identical over 7 bases. This CDR3 has 19 amino acids. CDR1 and CDR2 from the germline V gene are SGHDN and FVKESK. V was clipped by 2 bases and J by 0 bases; unmatched bases: 15. The CDR3 sequence is CASSQYWTGEFSANYGYTF. CDR3 sequence (DNA): TGTGCCAGCAGCCAATATTGGACAGGCGAGTTCTCAGCTAACTATGGCTACACCTTC. The full variable domain, in which reference TRBV14 and TRBJ1-2 provide the parts outside the CDR3, is EAGVTQFPSHSVIEKGQTVTLRCDPISGHDNLYWYRRVMGKEIKFLLHFVKESKQDESGMPNNRFLAERTGGTYSTLKVQPAELEDSGVYFCASSQYWTGEFSANYGYTFGSGTRLTVV.

The chain joins TRBV30 to TRBJ2-3; D remains unclear. The germline gives CDR1 GTSNPN, CDR2 SVGIG (reference sequence). The V end was cut by 2 bases, the J end by 0 bases, with 3 bases between. This CDR3 is 12 amino acids long. DNA for the CDR3: TGTGCCTGGAGTCTTAGCACAGATACGCAGTATTTT. It yields the protein CAWSLSTDTQYF. The complete variable domain, with remaining parts taken from reference TRBV30 and TRBJ2-3, reads SQTIHQWPATLVQPVGSPLSLECTVEGTSNPNLYWYRQAAGRGLQLLFYSVGIGQISSEVPQNLSASRPQDRQFILSSKKLLLSDSGFYLCAWSLSTDTQYFGPGTRLTVL.

This chain connects TRBV5-8 to TRBJ2-2; 11 bases are shared with TRBD2. Germline V gene data show CDR1 as SGHTS and CDR2 as YDEGEE. With 4 bases clipped from V and 4 bases from J, the junction kept 6 bases outside the gene matches. This CDR3 has 16 residues. The CDR3 reads CASSLLAGGFTGELFF. CDR3 DNA sequence: TGTGCCAGCAGCCTTCTAGCGGGGGGTTTCACCGGGGAGCTGTTTTTT.

This clone was seen once. The V and J genes are TRBV28 and TRBJ2-2, with no clear D. CDR3 length: 12 amino acids. The ends were cut back, 9 bases at V and 6 bases at J, with 11 bases in the middle. Germline V gene sequence: CDR1 MDHEN, CDR2 SYDVKM. The CDR3 nucleotides read TGTGCCAGTCGCCGGTCCGCCGGGGAGCTGTTTTTT. Translated, it gives CASRRSAGELFF.

V is TRBV10-3 and J is TRBJ2-2, with D uncertain. CDR3 length: 11 amino acids. CDR1 ENHRY and CDR2 SYGVKD come from the germline V gene. V lost 11 bases to trimming and J lost 4 bases, with 8 bases between them. CDR3 region: CAHRSTGELFF. CDR3 bases: TGTGCCCACCGGTCCACCGGGGAGCTGTTTTTT.

The chain carries TRBV15 and TRBJ1-6; no clear D. The CDR3 contains 16 residues. Trimming left V 0 bases short and J 3 bases short, with 9 bases between. The V gene's germline CDR1 is LNHNV and CDR2 YYDKDF (reference sequence). CDR3: CATSRERPVYNSPLHF. DNA for the CDR3: TGTGCCACCAGCAGAGAGAGGCCAGTCTATAATTCACCCCTCCACTTT.

The genes are TRBV7-2 and TRBJ2-3; 12 bases fit TRBD2. V dropped 1 base and J dropped 4; count of bases not matched to a gene: 3. The CDR3 has 16 residues. Germline V lookup: CDR1 SGHTA, CDR2 FQGNSA. CDR3 DNA sequence: TGTGCCAGCAGCTTAGTACCTAGCGGGGGGGCAGATACGCAGTATTTT. Translating it yields CASSLVPSGGADTQYF. Supplemented by reference TRBV7-2 and TRBJ2-3, the full variable domain reads GAGVSQSPSNKVTEKGKDVELRCDPISGHTALYWYRQSLGQGLEFLIYFQGNSAPDKSGLPSDRFSAERTGGSVSTLTIQRTQQEDSAVYLCASSLVPSGGADTQYFGPGTRLTVL.

The chain couples TRBV2 to TRBJ2-1, with 12 bases fitting TRBD2. J gave up 2 bases and V 6 bases, and 11 bases lay outside the gene matches. Germline V lookup: CDR1 SNHLY, CDR2 FYNNEI. This CDR3 region has 18 residues. CDR3 in amino acids: CASRAMTSGGFAYNEQFF. In DNA, the CDR3 is TGTGCCAGCAGGGCCATGACTAGCGGGGGATTTGCCTACAATGAGCAGTTCTTC.

This sequence joins TRBV24-1 and TRBJ2-3, with 7 bases lining up with TRBD1. There are 16 residues in the CDR3. In germline, CDR1 is KGHDR, CDR2 SFDVKD. With V trimmed by 1 base and J by 1 base, 4 bases remained unmatched. The CDR3 bases are TGTGCCACCAGTGATTTAGGACAGGACCGCACAGATACGCAGTATTTT. This translates into CATSDLGQDRTDTQYF.

The V call is TRBV5-4, the J call TRBJ2-1, with 9 bases fitting TRBD1. V lost 4 bases and J lost 5; bases outside the gene matches: 10. Germline assignment: CDR1 SGHNT and CDR2 YYREEE (reference sequence). This CDR3 is 16 amino acids long. The CDR3 sequence is CASSPRDRVVHNEQFF. CDR3 DNA sequence: TGTGCCAGCAGCCCGCGGGACAGGGTGGTCCACAATGAGCAGTTCTTC.

The V gene is TRBV6-5, the J gene TRBJ2-7; TRBD1 matches 7 bases. V shed 2 bases, J shed 3 bases, and the junction held 7 bases outside the gene matches. This CDR3 spans 15 amino acids. Germline V gene data show CDR1 as MNHEY and CDR2 as SVGAGI. DNA of the CDR3: TGTGCCAGCAGTTACACCCGGGACAGCGGCTACGAGCAGTACTTC. Its translation is CASSYTRDSGYEQYF.

V is TRBV20-1 and J is TRBJ2-5, with TRBD2 matching 10 bases. CDR1 is DFQATT, CDR2 SNEGSKA, per germline (reference sequence). The CDR3 sequence is 14 residues long. Unmatched junction bases numbered 4, after V lost 3 bases and J lost 3 bases. CDR3 DNA sequence: TGCAGTGCTAGTCACCTAGCGGGAGAAGAGACCCAGTACTTC. Encoded protein: CSASHLAGEETQYF.

The rearrangement uses TRBV4-1 and TRBJ1-2; 7 bases are a match to TRBD1. V lost 0 bases and J lost 12; bases outside the gene matches: 7. There are 13 residues in the CDR3. Germline CDR1 reads MGHRA; CDR2 reads YSYEKL. The CDR3: CASSQDEGGGNTF. The CDR3 bases are TGCGCCAGCAGCCAAGATGAAGGGGGCGGGAACACCTTC.

Only a few counts were recorded for this clone. The chain links TRBV19 to TRBJ1-4; 7 positions match TRBD1. Losses at the gene ends were 3 bases for V and 8 bases for J; bases not matched to a gene: 15. The length of the CDR3 is 17 residues. CDR1 LNHDA and CDR2 SQIVND come from the germline V gene (reference sequence). The CDR3 sequence is CASSIDVRPGQREKLFF. The DNA for the CDR3 is TGTGCCAGTAGTATTGACGTTAGACCGGGACAGAGGGAAAAACTGTTTTTT.

V usage is TRBV6-2 or TRBV6-3 and J usage is TRBJ2-7, with D possibly TRBD2 on 7 matching bases. CDR1 is MNHEY and CDR2 is SVGEGT in the germline V gene. The CDR3 has 15 residues. With 5 bases removed from V and 0 bases from J, the gap between germline ends came to 14 bases. As DNA, the CDR3 is TGTGCCAGCAGTCAAACGGGGGGCCGCTCCTACGAGCAGTACTTC. Amino acids: CASSQTGGRSYEQYF.

The genes are TRBV27 and TRBJ1-1; 7 bases line up with TRBD1. There are 15 residues in the CDR3. From germline, CDR1 is MNHEY and CDR2 SMNVEV (reference sequence). V was clipped by 5 bases and J by 4 bases; unmatched bases: 10. In nucleotides, the CDR3 is TGTGCCAGCAGTCTCCTCGGACAGGAAGGCACTGAAGCTTTCTTT. This gives the protein CASSLLGQEGTEAFF.

The chain combines TRBV9 with TRBJ1-1; D possibly corresponds to TRBD1 (5 bases). Per germline, CDR1 SGDLS and CDR2 YYNGEE. With 3 bases removed from V and 1 base from J, the gap between germline ends came to 13 bases. CDR3 length: 15 residues. This CDR3 reads CASSAEGAQNTEAFF. CDR3 nucleotide sequence: TGTGCCAGCAGCGCCGAAGGGGCTCAGAACACTGAAGCTTTCTTT.

In this sample, this clone turned up a few times. V and J are TRBV7-3 and TRBJ1-1, with D perhaps matching TRBD1 (5 bases). The V gene's germline CDR1 is SGHTA and CDR2 FQGTGA. The CDR3 has 13 residues. V was shortened by 6 bases and J by 4 bases, with 12 bases between the two germline ends. The CDR3 nucleotides read TGTGCCAGCAGGGAGGGGATAGCCACTGAAGCTTTCTTT. The encoded protein is CASREGIATEAFF.

This clone has only one observation. The chain recombines TRBV10-3 with TRBJ1-1; 9 bases are a match to TRBD1. CDR1 is ENHRY, CDR2 SYGVKD, per germline. V was pared by 6 bases and J by 2 bases, with 7 bases of the junction left unmatched. This CDR3 comprises 15 residues. CDR3: CAIRDRGGGNTEAFF. In DNA, the CDR3 is TGTGCCATCAGGGACAGGGGAGGGGGAAACACTGAAGCTTTCTTT.

The chain employs TRBV7-9 and TRBJ2-7; D is ambiguous. Germline V gene sequence: CDR1 SEHNR, CDR2 FQNEAQ (reference sequence). The germline V and J ends were trimmed by 3 bases and 1 base, with 7 bases remaining between them. The CDR3 totals 13 residues. In DNA form, the CDR3 reads TGTGCCAGCAGCTTCCCTAGTTCCTACGAGCAGTACTTC. This translates into CASSFPSSYEQYF.

This rearrangement joins TRBV13 to TRBJ2-5, with 9 nucleotides matching TRBD1. CDR3 length equals 13 residues. V shed 9 bases and J 5 bases; nucleotides not matched to a gene: 7. Germline V gene sequence: CDR1 PRHDT, CDR2 FYEKMQ (reference sequence). CDR3 sequence reads: CASRTGESETQYF. In DNA, the CDR3 is TGTGCCAGTCGGACAGGGGAATCGGAGACCCAGTACTTC. The entire variable domain, with the rest obtained from reference TRBV13 and TRBJ2-5, is as follows: AAGVIQSPRHLIKEKRETATLKCYPIPRHDTVYWYQQGPGQDPQFLISFYEKMQSDKGSIPDRFSAQQFSDYHSELNMSSLELGDSALYFCASRTGESETQYFGPGTRLLVL.

V gene TRBV7-2 combines with J gene TRBJ1-1; maybe TRBD1 (5 bases). The V and J ends lost 5 bases and 0 bases respectively, with 10 bases between them. The CDR3 contains 14 residues. Germline V gene data show CDR1 as SGHTA and CDR2 as FQGNSA. CDR3 sequence (DNA): TGTGCCAGCAGCGAATCGACAGTGAACACTGAAGCTTTCTTT. Protein: CASSESTVNTEAFF.

The genes are TRBV2 and TRBJ2-7; a possible D gene is TRBD2 (5 bases). The CDR3 runs to 11 residues. Germline-derived CDR1 and CDR2 are SNHLY and FYNNEI. Deletions cut 7 bases from V and 4 bases from J, with 8 bases between. The CDR3 sequence is CASTRAYEQYF. The CDR3 DNA follows: TGTGCCAGCACGAGGGCTTACGAGCAGTACTTC.

This clone was detected only once. The J gene is TRBJ2-5, the V gene TRBV24-1; possibly TRBD1 for D (5 bases). Trimming took 6 bases from V and 5 from J, leaving 15 bases between them. Germline CDR1 KGHDR, CDR2 SFDVKD. CDR3 length: 14 residues. As DNA, the CDR3 is TGTGCCACCAGTACGGCAGGGAATACGGAGACCCAGTACTTC. This sequence encodes CATSTAGNTETQYF.

J is TRBJ2-1 and V is TRBV5-4, with TRBD2 matching 8 bases. This CDR3 is 15 amino acids long. J lost 2 bases, V lost 7 bases, and 8 bases had no gene match. CDR1 is SGHNT, CDR2 YYREEE, per germline (reference sequence). In nucleotides, the CDR3 is TGTGCCAGCGGGTCAAGGCGGGGGGCCTACAATGAGCAGTTCTTC. Amino acids: CASGSRRGAYNEQFF.

The CDR3 region is CASGVQGANTEAFF. CDR3 sequence (DNA): TGTGCCAGCGGAGTACAGGGGGCAAACACTGAAGCTTTCTTT. V usage is TRBV6-5 and J usage is TRBJ1-1; 9 positions agree with TRBD1. The CDR3 is 14 residues long. Germline trimming cut 8 bases from V and 2 bases from J; bases unmatched to any gene: 6. CDR1 is MNHEY and CDR2 is SVGAGI in the germline V gene.

The genes are TRBV5-1 and TRBJ2-6; 7 nucleotides agree with TRBD1. CDR1 is SGHRS and CDR2 is YFSETQ in the germline V gene. J lost 2 bases, V lost 4 bases, and 0 bases had no gene match. The CDR3 runs to 14 residues. The CDR3 DNA reads as TGCGCCAGCAGCACAGGGGCTGGGGCCAACGTCCTGACTTTC. Encoded protein: CASSTGAGANVLTF.